Listed here are 29 T cell receptor beta chains from one sample, sequenced in a study of blood T cell repertoires in COVID-19. Some clones are missing from TCRdb's copy, which holds only in-frame ones; the method was immunoSEQ multiplex PCR. This sample has 250,000 to 300,000 clones, with under 90% found just once. Material: PBMCs or T cells enriched from blood (not recorded which). The receptors were sampled from a young man with acute COVID-19.

The chain recombines TRBV7-9 with TRBJ2-1, with TRBD2 matching 8 bases. Trimming took 4 bases from V and 7 from J; bases not matched to a gene: 6. The CDR3 consists of 14 residues. Germline CDR1 and CDR2: SEHNR and FQNEAQ (reference sequence). The CDR3 coding sequence is TGTGCCAGCAGCTCCGACGGGACTAGGAATGAGCAGTTCTTC. Translation gives CASSSDGTRNEQFF.

This chain links TRBV5-1 with TRBJ1-1, with 8 bases fitting TRBD1. The V gene's germline CDR1 is SGHRS and CDR2 YFSETQ. This CDR3 is built from 16 residues. V was pared by 0 bases and J by 7 bases, with 11 bases of the junction left unmatched. The CDR3 is CASSLVVTGALGEAFF. CDR3 coding DNA: TGCGCCAGCAGCTTGGTAGTGACAGGGGCTTTGGGTGAAGCTTTCTTT. Filled out from reference TRBV5-1 and TRBJ1-1, the complete variable domain reads KAGVTQTPRYLIKTRGQQVTLSCSPISGHRSVSWYQQTPGQGLQFLFEYFSETQRNKGNFPGRFSGRQFSNSRSEMNVSTLELGDSALYLCASSLVVTGALGEAFFGQGTRLTVV.

The chain joins TRBV19 to TRBJ1-5; D may be TRBD1 (6 bases). CDR1 and CDR2 (germline): LNHDA, SQIVND (reference sequence). CDR3 length: 14 residues. V was cut by 6 bases and J by 3 bases, with 12 bases left in between. The CDR3 nucleotides are TGTGCCAGTAGGTACAGGGAAGTCAATCAGCCCCAGCATTTT. The encoded protein is CASRYREVNQPQHF.

The J gene is TRBJ2-7, the V gene TRBV3-1 (or the pseudogene TRBV3-2); 13 nucleotides match TRBD2. The germline V gene has CDR1 LGHDT and CDR2 YNNKEL (reference sequence). V gave up 2 bases and J gave up 3 bases; unmatched junction bases: 10. The CDR3 contains 18 residues. As DNA, the CDR3 is TGTGCCAGCAGCCAAAAAGCCGGACTAGCGGGAGACCACTACGAGCAGTACGTC. This codes for CASSQKAGLAGDHYEQYV.

This clone was picked up a small number of times. The CDR3 reads CASQGGGELFF. The CDR3 nucleotides are TGTGCCTCCCAGGGCGGCGGGGAGCTGTTTTTT. The J gene is TRBJ2-2, the V gene TRBV30; D is possibly TRBD1 (5 bases). Per the germline V gene, CDR1 is GTSNPN and CDR2 is SVGIG (reference sequence). Trimming left V 7 bases short and J 7 bases short, with 10 bases between. The CDR3 is 11 residues long.

V usage is TRBV18 and J usage is TRBJ2-3; 7 bases map to TRBD2. V was clipped by 8 bases and J by 1 base; unmatched bases: 9. Germline V CDR1 and CDR2: KGHSH, LQKENI. The CDR3 extends over 15 amino acids. The CDR3 loop is CASQGGGVRTDTQYF. The CDR3, as DNA: TGTGCCAGCCAAGGTGGGGGGGTCCGCACAGATACGCAGTATTTT.

The chain is built from TRBV15 and TRBJ1-6; maybe TRBD1 (6 bases). V shed 0 bases and J shed 10 bases, with 10 bases lying between them. CDR3 length: 14 residues. Germline values: CDR1 LNHNV, CDR2 YYDKDF (reference sequence). CDR3 DNA sequence: TGTGCCACCAGCAGAGATACAGGGAGCTCACCCCTCCACTTT. Protein: CATSRDTGSSPLHF.

V is TRBV25-1 and J is TRBJ1-5, with D perhaps matching TRBD1 (5 bases). V dropped 3 bases and J dropped 0 bases, with 6 bases sitting between them. Germline CDR1 reads MGHDK; CDR2 reads SYGVNS. The CDR3 has 14 residues. CDR3 bases: TGTGCCAGCAGTGAGGGGGGTAGCAATCAGCCCCAGCATTTT. Its protein product is CASSEGGSNQPQHF.

The chain joins TRBV28 to TRBJ1-5; 7 nucleotides match TRBD1. Unmatched junction bases numbered 12, after V lost 6 bases and J lost 7 bases. The CDR3 runs 15 residues. Germline V gene data show CDR1 as MDHEN and CDR2 as SYDVKM. The CDR3 protein is CASRTGVTGWQPQHF. CDR3 nucleotides: TGTGCCAGCAGAACAGGGGTGACAGGGTGGCAGCCCCAGCATTTT.

This clone was found a few times. The genes are TRBV30 and TRBJ1-4, with D unclear. The CDR3 totals 13 residues. Germline CDR1 and CDR2: GTSNPN and SVGIG (reference sequence). V was shortened by 3 bases and J by 4 bases, with 9 bases between the two germline ends. The CDR3 reads CAWRDTYNEKLFF. The CDR3 bases are TGTGCCTGGAGAGACACCTATAATGAAAAACTGTTTTTT.

With respect to this clone: The same CDR3 is also encoded by other DNA sequences in this sample. The chain joins TRBV19 to TRBJ1-2; D might be TRBD1 (6 bases). V gave up 3 bases and J gave up 5 bases, with 10 bases separating them. The CDR3 length is 13 residues. The germline CDR1 and CDR2 sequences are LNHDA and SQIVND (reference sequence). The DNA of the CDR3 is TGTGCCAGTAGTATTGCGGGGGCATATGGCTACACCTTC. Its translation is CASSIAGAYGYTF.

This chain connects TRBV19 to TRBJ1-1; 11 positions match TRBD1. Trimming cost V 9 bases and J 1 base; bases outside gene matches: 13. Per the germline V gene, CDR1 is LNHDA and CDR2 is SQIVND (reference sequence). The CDR3 totals 17 residues. Here the CDR3 reads CASLSGQGARTNTEAFF. CDR3 DNA: TGTGCCAGCCTAAGTGGACAGGGGGCAAGGACGAACACTGAAGCTTTCTTT.

The chain joins TRBV7-9 to TRBJ2-1; D possibly corresponds to TRBD2 (6 bases). The CDR3 length is 13 residues. Germline V gives CDR1 SEHNR, CDR2 FQNEAQ (reference sequence). Trimming removed 4 bases at V and 4 bases at J, with 8 bases between. CDR3 nucleotides: TGTGCCAGCAGCTCCGGGGGTTACAATGAGCAGTTCTTC. Protein: CASSSGGYNEQFF.

The V and J genes are TRBV7-8 and TRBJ2-7; the D gene is possibly TRBD2 (6 bases). Germline CDR1 SGHVS, CDR2 FQNEAQ. V was shortened by 1 base and J by 3 bases, with 10 bases between the two germline ends. The CDR3 spans 14 residues. The CDR3 region is CASSLGRRDYEQYV. In DNA, the CDR3 is TGTGCCAGCAGCTTAGGACGGCGGGACTACGAGCAGTACGTC.

This chain joins TRBV27 and TRBJ2-1, with a weak D call TRBD1 (6 bases). The CDR3 has 14 residues. V dropped 8 bases and J dropped 8 bases, with 19 bases sitting between them. CDR1 MNHEY and CDR2 SMNVEV come from the germline V gene (reference sequence). CDR3 nucleotides: TGTGCCAGCCAAGGGGGAACGCGGACTCATGAGCAGTTCTTC. It is translated as CASQGGTRTHEQFF.

V gene TRBV7-6 combines with J gene TRBJ2-5; D is perhaps TRBD1 (6 bases). Deletions cut 3 bases from V and 3 bases from J, with 17 bases between. The CDR3 is 16 residues long. Germline lookup yields CDR1 SGHVS and CDR2 FNYEAQ. In DNA, the CDR3 is TGTGCCAGCAGCTTGGGGGCTGCCTTAGTGAAAGAGACCCAGTACTTC. This translates into CASSLGAALVKETQYF.

The V and J genes are TRBV5-1 and TRBJ2-2, with 10 positions matching TRBD2. The germline V gene has CDR1 SGHRS and CDR2 YFSETQ. The CDR3 consists of 17 residues. Trimming took 7 bases from V and 0 from J; bases not matched to a gene: 9. Here the CDR3 DNA reads TGCGCCAGCGGGGCGACTAGCGGGTTCGCGAACACCGGGGAGCTGTTTTTT. Protein product: CASGATSGFANTGELFF.

V gene TRBV4-1 combines with J gene TRBJ1-1; D gene uncertain. The CDR3 length is 15 residues. Germline CDR1 reads MGHRA; CDR2 reads YSYEKL. V lost 4 bases and J lost 0, with 12 bases in between. The CDR3 sequence is CASSPSEGLNTEAFF. For the CDR3, the DNA is TGCGCCAGCAGCCCGTCGGAGGGCTTGAACACTGAAGCTTTCTTT.

The chain is built from TRBV5-1 and TRBJ2-2; no firm D call. CDR3 length: 15 amino acids. Trimming cost V 4 bases and J 0 bases, with 10 bases left between them. From germline, CDR1 is SGHRS and CDR2 YFSETQ. The DNA of the CDR3 is TGCGCCAGCAGCCGCGGAACCACGAACACCGGGGAGCTGTTTTTT. It specifies CASSRGTTNTGELFF.

The V gene is TRBV5-4, the J gene TRBJ2-2; tentatively, D is TRBD1 (5 bases). There are 15 residues in the CDR3. V lost 0 bases and J 5 bases, leaving 11 bases between the germline ends. The V gene's germline CDR1 is SGHNT and CDR2 YYREEE (reference sequence). The CDR3: CASSLAQGSTGELFF. The CDR3 nucleotides are TGTGCCAGCAGCTTGGCGCAGGGTAGTACCGGGGAGCTGTTTTTT.

V gene TRBV19 combines with J gene TRBJ1-2; 8 nucleotides align to TRBD1. The CDR3 loop spans 15 amino acids. V was pared by 3 bases and J by 2 bases, with 5 bases of the junction left unmatched. The V gene's germline CDR1 is LNHDA and CDR2 SQIVND (reference sequence). The CDR3: CASSIGQGGNYGYTF. CDR3 nucleotides: TGTGCCAGTAGTATTGGACAGGGCGGGAACTATGGCTACACCTTC.

The genes are TRBV7-9 and TRBJ2-5, with no clear D. Per germline, CDR1 SEHNR and CDR2 FQNEAQ (reference sequence). Trimming cost V 2 bases and J 1 base, with 11 bases left between them. This CDR3 region has 15 residues. DNA for the CDR3: TGTGCCAGCAGCTTATACAGTAACACCCAAGAGACCCAGTACTTC. It translates to CASSLYSNTQETQYF.

The gene calls are TRBV5-4 and TRBJ2-1, with 8 bases lining up with TRBD2. The V and J ends lost 3 bases and 7 bases, in that order; junction bases with no gene match: 15. In germline, CDR1 is SGHNT, CDR2 YYREEE (reference sequence). The CDR3 spans 17 residues. CDR3 nucleotide sequence: TGTGCCAGCAGCTCGAGACCCAGCGCGGGGGGTCCGAATGAGCAGTTCTTC. It specifies CASSSRPSAGGPNEQFF.

The V call is TRBV24-1, the J call TRBJ1-1, with 7 nucleotides matching TRBD1. The CDR3 sequence is 14 residues long. V was clipped by 4 bases and J by 6 bases; unmatched bases: 7. Germline CDR1 and CDR2: KGHDR and SFDVKD. The CDR3, as DNA: TGTGCCACCAGTGAGACGGACAGGACCGCTGAAGCTTTCTTT. This encodes CATSETDRTAEAFF.

The chain employs TRBV27 and TRBJ2-5; TRBD2 matches 8 bases. There are 14 residues in the CDR3. Germline V gives CDR1 MNHEY, CDR2 SMNVEV (reference sequence). V was clipped by 8 bases and J by 5 bases; unmatched bases: 10. The CDR3 is CASRGSGSRETQYF. As DNA, the CDR3 is TGTGCCAGCCGAGGGAGCGGGAGCCGGGAGACCCAGTACTTC.

J is TRBJ1-6 and V is TRBV10-2; D is perhaps TRBD1 (5 bases). The V gene's germline CDR1 is WSHSY and CDR2 SAAADI. This CDR3 is 13 amino acids long. V was pared by 8 bases and J by 8 bases, with 13 bases between. This CDR3 is CASRGIGDSPLHF. CDR3 nucleotide sequence: TGCGCCAGCCGGGGGATCGGGGATTCACCCCTCCACTTT.

The chain links TRBV6-2 or TRBV6-3 to TRBJ1-6; tentative D call: TRBD1 (5 bases). Trimming removed 4 bases at V and 7 bases at J, with 14 bases between. Germline CDR1 MNHEY, CDR2 SVGEGT. This CDR3 contains 15 residues. The CDR3 DNA follows: TGTGCCAGCAGTTCGACCGGGGGTACGAATTCACCCCTCCACTTT. This gives the protein CASSSTGGTNSPLHF.

This rearrangement joins TRBV2 to TRBJ1-1; the D gene is possibly TRBD1 (6 bases). The CDR3 is 13 amino acids. V lost 6 bases and J lost 5, with 13 bases in between. Germline V CDR1 and CDR2: SNHLY, FYNNEI. The CDR3 sequence is CASRLGAETEAFF. The CDR3 nucleotides read TGTGCCAGCAGGTTGGGGGCCGAGACTGAAGCTTTCTTT.

This chain joins TRBV6-6 and TRBJ2-1; D perhaps matches TRBD1 (6 bases). This CDR3 is 13 amino acids long. Germline-derived CDR1 and CDR2 are MNHNY and SVGAGI (reference sequence). Trimming took off 5 bases at V and 9 bases at J, with 14 bases between the two ends. The CDR3 DNA is TGTGCCAGCAGTCGGGACATTGTGACTGAGCAGTTCTTC. Its translation is CASSRDIVTEQFF.